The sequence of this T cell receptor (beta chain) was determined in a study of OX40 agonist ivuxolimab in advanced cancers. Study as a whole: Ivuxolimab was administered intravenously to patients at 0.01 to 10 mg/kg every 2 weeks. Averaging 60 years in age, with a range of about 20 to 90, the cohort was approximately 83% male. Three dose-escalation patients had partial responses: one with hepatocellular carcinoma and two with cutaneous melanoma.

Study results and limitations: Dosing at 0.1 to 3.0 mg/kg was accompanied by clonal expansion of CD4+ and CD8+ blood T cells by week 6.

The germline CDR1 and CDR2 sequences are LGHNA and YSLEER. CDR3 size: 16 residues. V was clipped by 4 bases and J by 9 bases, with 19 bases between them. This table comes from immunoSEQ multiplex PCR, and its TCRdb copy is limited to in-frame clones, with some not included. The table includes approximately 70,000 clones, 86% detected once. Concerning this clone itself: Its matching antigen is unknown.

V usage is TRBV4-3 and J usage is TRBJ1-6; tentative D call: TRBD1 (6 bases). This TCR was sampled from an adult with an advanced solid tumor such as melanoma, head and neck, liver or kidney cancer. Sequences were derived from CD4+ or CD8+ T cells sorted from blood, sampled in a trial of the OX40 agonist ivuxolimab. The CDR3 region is CASSLSNGGAGSPLHF. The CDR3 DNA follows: TGCGCCAGCAGCCTCAGTAATGGGGGGGCTGGTTCACCCCTCCACTTT.